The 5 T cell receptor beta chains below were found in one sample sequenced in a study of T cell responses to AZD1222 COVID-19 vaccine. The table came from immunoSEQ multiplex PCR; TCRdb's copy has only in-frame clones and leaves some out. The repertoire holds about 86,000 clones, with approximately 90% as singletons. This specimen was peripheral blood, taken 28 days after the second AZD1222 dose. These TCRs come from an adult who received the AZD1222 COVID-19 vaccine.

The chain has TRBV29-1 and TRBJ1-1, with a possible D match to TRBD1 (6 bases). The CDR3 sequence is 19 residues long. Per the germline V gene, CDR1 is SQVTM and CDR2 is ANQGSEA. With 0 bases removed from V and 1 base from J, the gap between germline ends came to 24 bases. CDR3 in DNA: TGCAGCGTTGAAGACACACCCCGGGACACACATTCGGGGAACACTGAAGCTTTCTTT. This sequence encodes CSVEDTPRDTHSGNTEAFF.

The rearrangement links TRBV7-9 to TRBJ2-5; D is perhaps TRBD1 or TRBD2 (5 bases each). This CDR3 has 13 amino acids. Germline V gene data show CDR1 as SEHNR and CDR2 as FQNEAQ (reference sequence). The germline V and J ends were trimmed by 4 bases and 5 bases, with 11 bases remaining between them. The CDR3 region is CASSSGWDETQYF. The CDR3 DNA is TGTGCCAGCAGCTCCGGGTGGGACGAGACCCAGTACTTC.

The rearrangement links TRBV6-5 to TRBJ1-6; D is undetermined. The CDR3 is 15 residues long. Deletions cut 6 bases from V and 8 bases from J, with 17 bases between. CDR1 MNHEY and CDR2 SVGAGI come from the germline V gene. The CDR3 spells CASRELAGSDSPLHF. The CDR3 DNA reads TGTGCCAGCAGAGAGCTAGCGGGCAGTGATTCACCCCTCCACTTT.

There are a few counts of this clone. CDR3 amino acids: CASGDRDSNYEQYV. The CDR3 DNA is TGTGCCAGCGGAGACCGGGACAGCAATTACGAGCAGTACGTC. The rearrangement uses TRBV6-5 and TRBJ2-7, with TRBD1 matching 7 bases. The CDR3 is made up of 14 amino acids. Unmatched junction bases numbered 11, after V lost 8 bases and J lost 4 bases. The V gene's germline CDR1 is MNHEY and CDR2 SVGAGI.

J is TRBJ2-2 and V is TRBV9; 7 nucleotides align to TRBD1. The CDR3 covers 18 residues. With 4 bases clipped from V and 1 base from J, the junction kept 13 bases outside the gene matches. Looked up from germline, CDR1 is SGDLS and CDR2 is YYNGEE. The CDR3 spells CASSITGAAAGNTGELFF. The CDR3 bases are TGTGCCAGCAGCATAACAGGGGCGGCGGCGGGGAACACCGGGGAGCTGTTTTTT.